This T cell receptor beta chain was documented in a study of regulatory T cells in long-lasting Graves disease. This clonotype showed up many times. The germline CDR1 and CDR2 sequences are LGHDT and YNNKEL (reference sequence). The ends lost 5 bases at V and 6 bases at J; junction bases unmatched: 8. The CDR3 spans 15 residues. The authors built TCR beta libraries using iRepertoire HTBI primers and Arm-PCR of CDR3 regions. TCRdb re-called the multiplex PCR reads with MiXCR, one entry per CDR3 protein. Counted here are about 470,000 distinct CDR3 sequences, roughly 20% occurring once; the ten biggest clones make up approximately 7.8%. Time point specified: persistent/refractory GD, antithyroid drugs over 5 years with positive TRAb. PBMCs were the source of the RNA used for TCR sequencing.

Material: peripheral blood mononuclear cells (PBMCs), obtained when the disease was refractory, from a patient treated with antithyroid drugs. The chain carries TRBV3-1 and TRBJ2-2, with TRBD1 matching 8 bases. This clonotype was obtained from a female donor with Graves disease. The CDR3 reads CASSARGPLAGELFF. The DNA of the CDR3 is TGTGCCAGCAGCGCCAGGGGGCCACTCGCCGGGGAGCTGTTTTTT. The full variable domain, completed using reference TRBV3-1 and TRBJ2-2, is DTAVSQTPKYLVTQMGNDKSIKCEQNLGHDTMYWYKQDSKKFLKIMFSYNNKELIINETVPNRFSPKSPDKAHLNLHINSLELGDSAVYFCASSARGPLAGELFFGEGSRLTVL.